The clone carrying this T cell receptor beta chain came up a few times. Its target is not known. This sample is drawn from a study of identical twins. The study, taken as a whole, reports: Not following the same donors, the study drew its conclusions from cross-sectional statistical analysis. Less excess twin sharing appeared in beta out-of-frame sequences.

This CDR3 is 17 amino acids long. The ends were cut back, 3 bases at V and 3 bases at J, with 19 bases in the middle. Template switching added a universal primer binding site, and final cDNA carried unique molecular identifiers. TCRdb itself ran the 5' RACE reads through MiXCR, one entry per CDR3 protein. In the table there are about 890,000 distinct CDR3 sequences, about 12% of which are singletons. These data were likewise used in another study, on yellow fever vaccine responses in identical twins. That report notes: Twins' vaccine T cell response reportedly gave the appearance of partial convergence and partial personalization.

Material for sequencing was PBMCs. The chain combines TRBV12-3 or TRBV12-4 with TRBJ2-3; TRBD2 might be the D (6 bases). This TCR came from a woman between 18 and 29 years old in good health. CDR3 residues: CASSFGGANPSTDTQYF. In DNA form, the CDR3 reads TGTGCCAGCAGTTTTGGAGGGGCCAACCCCTCTACAGATACGCAGTATTTT.